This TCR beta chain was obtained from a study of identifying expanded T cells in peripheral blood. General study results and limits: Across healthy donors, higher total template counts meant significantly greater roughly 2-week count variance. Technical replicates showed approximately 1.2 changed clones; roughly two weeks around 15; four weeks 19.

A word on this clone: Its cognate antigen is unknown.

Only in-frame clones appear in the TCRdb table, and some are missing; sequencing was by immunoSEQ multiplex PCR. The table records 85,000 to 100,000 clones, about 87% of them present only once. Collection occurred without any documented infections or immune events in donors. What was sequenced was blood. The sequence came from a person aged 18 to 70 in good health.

The CDR3 DNA reads as TGTGCCAGCAGTGCCCGGACAGGGGTCAATCAGCCCCAGCATTTT. Encoded protein: CASSARTGVNQPQHF. The chain combines TRBV2 with TRBJ1-5; the match to TRBD1 covers 9 bases. Germline CDR1 reads SNHLY; CDR2 reads FYNNEI. The CDR3 spans 15 residues. V shed 4 bases and J 3 bases; nucleotides not matched to a gene: 4. The full variable domain, rest sourced from reference TRBV2 and TRBJ1-5, is EPEVTQTPSHQVTQMGQEVILRCVPISNHLYFYWYRQILGQKVEFLVSFYNNEISEKSEIFDDQFSVERPDGSNFTLKIRSTKLEDSAMYFCASSARTGVNQPQHFGDGTRLSIL.